The source of this T cell receptor beta chain is a study of human T cells and chemical hapten exposure. In the study overall: Patients, mostly women, had alopecia areata, alopecia totalis or alopecia universalis.

MiXCR, applied by TCRdb to the RACE reads, yields one record per CDR3 protein. The data contain about 110,000 distinct CDR3 sequences, 9.5% to 15% of them singletons. The ends were cut back, 4 bases at V and 6 bases at J, with 19 bases in the middle. CDR3 length equals 14 residues. Germline V CDR1 and CDR2: DFQATT, SNEGSKA (reference sequence). Time point of the sample: pre-sensitization, week 0. Treatment in this sample: therapeutic diphenylcyclopropenone sensitization with weekly scalp DPC. The starting material was whole blood, obtained in connection with sensitization to the hapten diphenylcyclopropenone (DPC). This rearrangement joins TRBV20-1 to TRBJ2-7, with D possibly TRBD1 on 6 matching bases. This clonotype was sampled from a woman aged 45 to 65 with alopecia areata. Some clones in this sample may be carry-over from other donors' samples. DNA of the CDR3: TGCAGTGCTACCCCAGGGGTCAGGATAGGCGAGCAGTACTTC. It codes for CSATPGVRIGEQYF.